This T cell receptor (beta chain) was obtained from a study of T cells in Graves' hyperthyroidism and ophthalmopathy. For Graves' hyperthyroidism to be stable, ophthalmopathy could not progress within 18 months. Participants, patients aged 18 to 65, had newly diagnosed hyperthyroidism with a duration under 2 months. Unmatched junction bases numbered 7, after V lost 0 bases and J lost 3 bases. The CDR3 consists of 16 residues. CDR1 SGHRS and CDR2 YFSETQ come from the germline V gene. TCR beta CDR3 regions were amplified from RNA. In the first-round RT-PCR of the TCR CDR3, the HTBI primer set was used. TCRdb analysed the multiplex PCR reads with MiXCR anew, one entry per CDR3 protein. The top ten hold 53% of the sample, which has roughly 200,000 distinct CDR3 sequences, 17% seen once.

This chain links TRBV5-1 with TRBJ2-3; TRBD2 matches at 7 bases. This TCR was sampled from a woman aged 50 to 60 with Graves' hyperthyroidism. What was sequenced was blood. The CDR3 spells CASSLDGRVGTDTQYF. For the CDR3, the DNA is TGCGCCAGCAGCTTGGATGGGAGGGTGGGGACAGATACGCAGTATTTT.